Listed here are 5 T cell receptor beta chains from one sample, sequenced in a study of T cell responses to AZD1222 COVID-19 vaccine. Profiled with immunoSEQ multiplex PCR; TCRdb holds only in-frame clones, not every one. The repertoire has tens of thousands of clones, about 84% of them found once; the top ten carry 8.7%. The specimen comprised peripheral blood, sampled on day 0 of AZD1222 vaccination. Receptors were obtained from an adult in good health.

The V and J genes are TRBV4-3 and TRBJ1-2, with D possibly TRBD1 on 6 matching bases. Germline loops: CDR1 LGHNA, CDR2 YSLEER. Trimming removed 0 bases from V and 4 bases from J, with 12 bases in between. This CDR3 is 15 amino acids long. The CDR3 sequence: CASSQEQGTLYGYTF. In DNA form, the CDR3 reads TGCGCCAGCAGCCAAGAACAGGGAACCCTCTATGGCTACACCTTC.

The chain couples TRBV19 to TRBJ2-3, with 8 bases fitting TRBD2. Trimming cost V 3 bases and J 2 bases; bases outside gene matches: 7. This CDR3 contains 16 residues. The germline CDR1 and CDR2 sequences are LNHDA and SQIVND (reference sequence). The CDR3 coding sequence is TGTGCCAGTAGTATGGTCCGGGGGGGGTACACAGATACGCAGTATTTT. It codes for CASSMVRGGYTDTQYF. Looking up the rest from reference TRBV19 and TRBJ2-3 gives the full variable domain: DGGITQSPKYLFRKEGQNVTLSCEQNLNHDAMYWYRQDPGQGLRLIYYSQIVNDFQKGDIAEGYSVSREKKESFPLTVTSAQKNPTAFYLCASSMVRGGYTDTQYFGPGTRLTVL.

This chain connects TRBV18 to TRBJ2-7; D remains unclear. Looked up from germline, CDR1 is KGHSH and CDR2 is LQKENI. This CDR3 is 13 amino acids long. Trimming left V 2 bases short and J 3 bases short, with 8 bases between. Written as DNA, the CDR3 is TGTGCCAGCTCACCAAGTCAGGACTACGAGCAGTACTTC. The encoded protein is CASSPSQDYEQYF.

This chain connects TRBV6-1 to TRBJ1-1; no clear D gene. The CDR3 totals 13 residues. Germline values: CDR1 MNHNS, CDR2 SASEGT. V lost 5 bases and J lost 5, with 12 bases in between. The CDR3 DNA sequence: TGTGCCAGCAGTTTCGATTGGAGGACTGAAGCTTTCTTT. Its translation: CASSFDWRTEAFF.

The rearrangement joins TRBV5-5 to TRBJ2-7; D remains ambiguous. The V end lost 4 bases, the J end lost 0 bases, and 14 bases lay between the germline ends. This CDR3 has 15 residues. Per germline, CDR1 SGHKS and CDR2 YYEKEE (reference sequence). DNA of the CDR3: TGTGCCAGCAGCCCGGCCATATGGAGCTCCTACGAGCAGTACTTC. Amino acid sequence: CASSPAIWSSYEQYF.